A single sample gave rise to the 20 T cell receptor beta chains below, sequenced in a study of shared clonotypes between healthy human individuals. Produced via immunoSEQ multiplex PCR; TCRdb's table is partial and in-frame only. The sample lists roughly 2,300,000 clones; roughly 92% were seen once. Sequencing was performed on naive CD4+ T cells from PBMCs. The subset: CD45RA+ positively selected. The receptors here all came from a man aged 18 to 30 in good health. Some clones in this sample may be carry-over from other donors' samples.

As to this clone: Different DNA sequences within this sample yield the same CDR3. The rearrangement joins TRBV28 to TRBJ2-7; D gene uncertain. The ends were cut back, 3 bases at V and 0 bases at J, with 3 bases in the middle. This CDR3 spans 12 amino acids. Germline V CDR1 and CDR2: MDHEN, SYDVKM. The CDR3 DNA reads as TGTGCCAGCAGTTTCCTCTCCTACGAGCAGTACTTC. This codes for CASSFLSYEQYF.

The V call is TRBV4-1, the J call TRBJ1-3, with D uncertain. The germline V and J ends were trimmed by 4 bases and 0 bases, with 13 bases remaining between them. The CDR3 sequence is 16 residues long. CDR1 is MGHRA, CDR2 YSYEKL, per germline. CDR3 coding DNA: TGCGCCAGCAGCCCTGGGAGACTTTCCTCTGGAAACACCATATATTTT. Protein: CASSPGRLSSGNTIYF.

The chain uses TRBV9 and TRBJ2-7; TRBD1 agrees at 10 bases. The length of the CDR3 is 15 residues. The trim removed 1 base at V and 2 bases at J, leaving 3 bases unmatched. From germline, CDR1 is SGDLS and CDR2 YYNGEE. The CDR3 here is CASSVSGTGAYEQYF. CDR3 nucleotides: TGTGCCAGCAGCGTATCAGGGACAGGGGCCTACGAGCAGTACTTC. The full variable domain, rest sourced from reference TRBV9 and TRBJ2-7, is DSGVTQTPKHLITATGQRVTLRCSPRSGDLSVYWYQQSLDQGLQFLIQYYNGEERAKGNILERFSAQQFPDLHSELNLSSLELGDSALYFCASSVSGTGAYEQYFGPGTRLTVT.

The chain is built from TRBV2 and TRBJ1-6; the match to TRBD1 covers 7 bases. Trimming took 5 bases from V and 7 from J; bases not matched to a gene: 5. CDR1 is SNHLY, CDR2 FYNNEI, per germline. The CDR3 sequence is 14 residues long. The CDR3 spells CASSTRGKNSPLHF. CDR3 sequence (DNA): TGTGCCAGCAGTACCAGGGGGAAGAATTCACCCCTCCACTTT.

V usage is TRBV6-6 and J usage is TRBJ2-1; TRBD2 matches at 10 bases. V shed 6 bases, J shed 9 bases, and the junction held 11 bases outside the gene matches. This CDR3 is 15 amino acids long. CDR1 is MNHNY and CDR2 is SVGAGI in the germline V gene (reference sequence). Here the CDR3 reads CASSPPSGREAEQFF. CDR3 sequence (DNA): TGTGCCAGCAGCCCCCCTAGCGGGAGAGAGGCTGAGCAGTTCTTC.

CDR3 loop: CASTFLAGSYNEQFF. CDR3 in DNA: TGTGCCAGCACCTTTTTGGCGGGTTCCTACAATGAGCAGTTCTTC. This chain connects TRBV5-4 to TRBJ2-1; tentatively, D is TRBD2 (5 bases). Per germline, CDR1 SGHNT and CDR2 YYREEE (reference sequence). V was cut by 6 bases and J by 1 base, with 14 bases left in between. The CDR3 is 15 residues long.

On this clone itself: Other DNA sequences of this sample code for an identical CDR3. V usage is TRBV9 and J usage is TRBJ1-2; no reliable D call. This CDR3 contains 14 residues. V was trimmed by 0 bases and J by 0 bases, leaving 6 bases between them. Germline lookup yields CDR1 SGDLS and CDR2 YYNGEE. In nucleotides, the CDR3 is TGTGCCAGCAGCGTAGAGCCCACTAACTATGGCTACACCTTC. This codes for CASSVEPTNYGYTF. Full variable domain (remainder filled in from reference TRBV9 and TRBJ1-2): DSGVTQTPKHLITATGQRVTLRCSPRSGDLSVYWYQQSLDQGLQFLIQYYNGEERAKGNILERFSAQQFPDLHSELNLSSLELGDSALYFCASSVEPTNYGYTFGSGTRLTVV.

The chain recombines TRBV6-5 with TRBJ2-1, with a weak D call TRBD1 (6 bases). The V and J ends lost 5 bases and 4 bases respectively, with 12 bases between them. CDR1 is MNHEY, CDR2 SVGAGI, per germline. This CDR3 spans 14 amino acids. The CDR3 sequence: CASSTGTIYNEQFF. Here the CDR3 DNA reads TGTGCCAGCAGTACCGGGACAATTTACAATGAGCAGTTCTTC.

As to this clone: Other DNA sequences in the same sample also yield this CDR3. The chain joins TRBV28 to TRBJ1-2, with D perhaps TRBD1 (5 bases). CDR3 length equals 11 residues. With 4 bases removed from V and 8 bases from J, the gap between germline ends came to 8 bases. Looked up from germline, CDR1 is MDHEN and CDR2 is SYDVKM. The CDR3 reads CASSWGVGYTF. The CDR3 DNA is TGTGCCAGCAGTTGGGGCGTCGGCTACACCTTC.

The V call is TRBV28, the J call TRBJ1-4, with D hard to call. CDR3 length equals 11 residues. Between the trimmed V and J ends, which lost 6 bases and 8 bases, there was a span of 7 bases. The germline V gene encodes CDR1 MDHEN and CDR2 SYDVKM. CDR3 coding DNA: TGTGCCAGCAGGCTGTACGAAAAACTGTTTTTT. Translated: CASRLYEKLFF.

This chain links TRBV5-1 with TRBJ2-5; 9 bases match TRBD1. Germline lookup yields CDR1 SGHRS and CDR2 YFSETQ. The CDR3 has 19 residues. Unmatched junction bases numbered 22, after V lost 5 bases and J lost 5 bases. CDR3 loop: CASSVVGQGFVRVRETQYF. CDR3 sequence (DNA): TGCGCCAGCAGTGTCGTAGGACAGGGGTTTGTTCGGGTGCGTGAGACCCAGTACTTC.

The chain combines TRBV7-3 with TRBJ2-3; 7 bases agree with TRBD2. The CDR3 is made up of 18 amino acids. With V trimmed by 5 bases and J by 5 bases, 19 bases remained unmatched. Germline CDR1 is SGHTA and CDR2 is FQGTGA. The CDR3 spells CASSPFRGGRRSKDTQYF. For the CDR3, the DNA is TGTGCCAGCAGCCCCTTTAGAGGCGGGAGACGTTCTAAAGATACGCAGTATTTT.

The DNA of the CDR3 is TGTGCCAGCAGACTAGCGGGAAATTCCCACGAGCAGTACTTC. Encoded protein: CASRLAGNSHEQYF. The chain links TRBV28 to TRBJ2-7, with TRBD2 matching 10 bases. Germline V gives CDR1 MDHEN, CDR2 SYDVKM. The CDR3 is 14 residues long. V lost 6 bases to trimming and J lost 5 bases; unmatched junction nucleotides: 7.

J is TRBJ1-5 and V is TRBV7-2; TRBD1 matches 12 bases. The junction had 12 bases not matched to a gene; V was cut back by 5 bases and J by 4 bases. There are 18 residues in the CDR3. Germline V gives CDR1 SGHTA, CDR2 FQGNSA. The CDR3 DNA reads as TGTGCCAGCAGCCTAGGTGGGACAGGGGGCCGAGGGAATCAGCCCCAGCATTTT. This gives the protein CASSLGGTGGRGNQPQHF. Combining the CDR3 with reference TRBV7-2 and TRBJ1-5 gives the whole variable domain GAGVSQSPSNKVTEKGKDVELRCDPISGHTALYWYRQSLGQGLEFLIYFQGNSAPDKSGLPSDRFSAERTGGSVSTLTIQRTQQEDSAVYLCASSLGGTGGRGNQPQHFGDGTRLSIL.

The V call is TRBV5-1, the J call TRBJ2-1; weak D call: TRBD2 (6 bases). In germline, CDR1 is SGHRS, CDR2 YFSETQ. The CDR3 length is 14 residues. Trimming shortened V by 0 bases and J by 9 bases, and 13 bases separated the two germline ends. This CDR3 reads CASSLAAGLSEQFF. As DNA, the CDR3 is TGCGCCAGCAGCTTGGCGGCGGGACTGAGTGAGCAGTTCTTC.

This chain links TRBV15 with TRBJ1-1, with 7 bases identical to TRBD1. Trimming cost V 7 bases and J 0 bases; bases outside gene matches: 14. The CDR3 contains 17 residues. The germline V gene has CDR1 LNHNV and CDR2 YYDKDF (reference sequence). This CDR3 is CATTGRAGGPMNTEAFF. CDR3 sequence (DNA): TGTGCCACCACCGGAAGGGCAGGGGGGCCCATGAACACTGAAGCTTTCTTT.

The V call is TRBV25-1, the J call TRBJ2-7; maybe TRBD1 (6 bases). V lost 7 bases, J lost 3 bases, and 13 bases lay in between. The germline CDR1 and CDR2 sequences are MGHDK and SYGVNS. The CDR3 is 13 amino acids. The CDR3 DNA sequence: TGTGCCAGCACCCCCAGGGGAATCTACGAGCAGTACTTC. It codes for CASTPRGIYEQYF.

The chain is built from TRBV19 and TRBJ2-7, with 9 bases identical to TRBD2. CDR3 size: 15 residues. The V segment lost 11 bases and the J segment 2 bases; nucleotides outside the gene matches: 13. The germline V gene has CDR1 LNHDA and CDR2 SQIVND (reference sequence). The CDR3 here is CAGGLAGPFAYEQYF. The CDR3 DNA is TGTGCCGGGGGGCTAGCGGGACCCTTCGCCTACGAGCAGTACTTC.

Here the CDR3 reads CASSLSLLGVYEQYF. CDR3 nucleotides: TGTGCCAGCAGTTTATCCCTCTTGGGGGTCTACGAGCAGTACTTC. This chain uses TRBV27 with TRBJ2-7, with D tentatively TRBD1 or TRBD2 (5 bases each). Germline V gene data show CDR1 as MNHEY and CDR2 as SMNVEV (reference sequence). Trimming took off 0 bases at V and 3 bases at J, with 12 bases between the two ends. The CDR3 has 15 amino acids.

The chain employs TRBV6-6 and TRBJ2-1; D is unclear. Trimming pared 7 bases from V and 4 bases from J, leaving 8 bases between. This CDR3 has 12 residues. Germline V CDR1 and CDR2: MNHNY, SVGAGI (reference sequence). The DNA of the CDR3 is TGTGCCAGCACAGACGCATACAATGAGCAGTTCTTC. Its translation: CASTDAYNEQFF.